Below are 3 T cell receptor beta chains sequenced from a single sample in a study of shared clonotypes between healthy human individuals. TCRdb's copy holds only in-frame clones and misses some; the assay was immunoSEQ multiplex PCR. Of 95,000 to 120,000 clones listed, around two thirds were seen once; the top ten hold just under 25%. The sample consisted of memory CD8+ T cells sorted from blood. Subset indicated: CD45RO+ cells pooled with CCR7-negative TemRA cells. The origin of the receptors is a woman in her thirties in good health.

The V and J genes are TRBV13 and TRBJ2-1; TRBD1 matches 8 bases. Germline V gene sequence: CDR1 PRHDT, CDR2 FYEKMQ (reference sequence). The CDR3 extends over 13 amino acids. The V and J ends lost 6 bases and 9 bases, in that order; junction bases with no gene match: 7. For the CDR3, the DNA is TGTGCCAGCAGTTCACAGGGGGAAACTGAGCAGTTCTTC. Its protein product is CASSSQGETEQFF.

This clone was counted a few times. The chain employs TRBV4-2 and TRBJ2-1; 14 bases match TRBD2. The V and J ends lost 3 bases and 7 bases, in that order; junction bases with no gene match: 2. Germline CDR1 LGHNA, CDR2 YNFKEQ. CDR3 length: 15 residues. The DNA for the CDR3 is TGTGCCAGCAGCCATAGACTAGCGGGAGGGAATGAGCAGTTCTTC. It is translated as CASSHRLAGGNEQFF.

The chain couples TRBV19 to TRBJ2-7; D might be TRBD1 or TRBD2, each matching 6 bases. This CDR3 contains 16 residues. From germline, CDR1 is LNHDA and CDR2 SQIVND (reference sequence). Trimming stripped 3 bases from V and 3 bases from J, with 18 bases between. CDR3 nucleotide sequence: TGTGCCAGTAGTATCGGGGGACCCCAGGGGAGCTACGAGCAGTACTTC. This translates into CASSIGGPQGSYEQYF. Complete variable domain (other parts from reference TRBV19 and TRBJ2-7): DGGITQSPKYLFRKEGQNVTLSCEQNLNHDAMYWYRQDPGQGLRLIYYSQIVNDFQKGDIAEGYSVSREKKESFPLTVTSAQKNPTAFYLCASSIGGPQGSYEQYFGPGTRLTVT.